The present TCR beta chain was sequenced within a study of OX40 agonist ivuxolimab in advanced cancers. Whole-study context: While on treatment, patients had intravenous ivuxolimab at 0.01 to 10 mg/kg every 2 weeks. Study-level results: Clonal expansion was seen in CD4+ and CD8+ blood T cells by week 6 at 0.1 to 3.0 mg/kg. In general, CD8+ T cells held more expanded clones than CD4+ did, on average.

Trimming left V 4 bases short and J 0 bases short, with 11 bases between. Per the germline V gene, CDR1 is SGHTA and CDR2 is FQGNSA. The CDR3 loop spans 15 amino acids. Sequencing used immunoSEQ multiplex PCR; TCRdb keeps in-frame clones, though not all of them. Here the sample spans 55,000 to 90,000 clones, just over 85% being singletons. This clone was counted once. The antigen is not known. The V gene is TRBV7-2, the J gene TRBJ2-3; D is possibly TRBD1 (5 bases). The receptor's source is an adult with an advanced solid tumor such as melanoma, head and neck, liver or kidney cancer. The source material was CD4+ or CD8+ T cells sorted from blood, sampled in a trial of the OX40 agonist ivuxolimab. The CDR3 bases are TGTGCCAGCAGCTCCTGGACAAGTAGCACAGATACGCAGTATTTT. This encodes CASSSWTSSTDTQYF. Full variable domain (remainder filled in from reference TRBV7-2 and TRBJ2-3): GAGVSQSPSNKVTEKGKDVELRCDPISGHTALYWYRQSLGQGLEFLIYFQGNSAPDKSGLPSDRFSAERTGGSVSTLTIQRTQQEDSAVYLCASSSWTSSTDTQYFGPGTRLTVL.